This T cell receptor beta chain derives from a study of read filtering for tumor transcriptome and immune sequencing. Overall study context: The cohort had about 16 men and roughly 13 women aged roughly 40 to 90, mean around 66 years. By R-ISS, stages I, II and III held roughly 8, 16 and 7 patients. General study points: Correlation between methods rose after single-read clonotypes were removed. The CD138-negative fraction was mixed bone marrow immune cells, not pure T cells.

The library was built from about 0.4 ug RNA with molecular barcoded adaptors for alpha/delta and beta/gamma chains. One entry per CDR3 protein, called by TCRdb with MiXCR from the reads. The sample yields 35,000 to 40,000 distinct CDR3 sequences, roughly 15% seen once. There are 14 residues in the CDR3. Germline CDR1 SGHAT, CDR2 FQNNGV. J was trimmed by 5 bases and V by 4 bases; bases with no gene match: 7. This clonotype occurred many times. The target antigen is unknown. The TCR was taken from a donor aged 40 or over with multiple myeloma. Sequencing was carried out using a population of CD138-negative cells sorted from bone marrow. This chain connects TRBV11-2 to TRBJ2-7; 8 nucleotides line up with TRBD1. In DNA form, the CDR3 reads TGTGCCAGCAGCTCCCTGGACAGGGTCCACGAGCAGTACTTC. As protein: CASSSLDRVHEQYF.